These 9 T cell receptor gamma chains were sequenced from one sample in a study of intestinal T cells in coeliac disease. For each case, the template was genomic DNA from ten approximately 5-µm formalin-fixed paraffin-embedded scrolls. The TRG library came from 150 to 200 ng of biopsy DNA amplified with LymphoTrack primers. TCRdb called clones anew from the multiplex PCR reads with CATT. The sample holds about 730 gamma-chain clones, 47% seen once. The sequenced sample consisted of a duodenal biopsy. These receptor sequences come from a human donor with celiac disease.

Sample share makes this clone large. Other DNA sequences of this sample code for an identical CDR3. The V and J genes are TRGV3 and TRGJP2. CDR3 length: 18 residues. Trimming cost V 1 base and J 9 bases; bases outside gene matches: 20. CDR1 is VTNTFY and CDR2 is YDVSTARD in the germline V gene (reference sequence). In DNA, the CDR3 is TGTGCCACCTGGGACAGAGGGGTCGTCGTTTCCCGGCATTGGATCAAGACGTTT. Protein product: CATWDRGVVVSRHWIKTF.

The V and J genes are TRGV9 and TRGJ1 or TRGJ2. This CDR3 contains 13 residues. Trimming at V came to 5 bases and at J to 13 bases, leaving 17 bases not matched to a gene. CDR1 is GITISATS, CDR2 ISYDGTV, per germline (reference sequence). The CDR3, as DNA: TGTGCCTTGTGGGGAGGGGGTGTTATAAGTAAACTCTTT. Protein sequence: CALWGGGVISKLF.

This rearrangement joins TRGV4 to TRGJ1 or TRGJ2. Trimming cost V 5 bases and J 3 bases; bases outside gene matches: 13. CDR3 length equals 15 residues. Germline V gene lookup returns CDR1 EGSTGY and CDR2 YDSYTSSV. The CDR3 here is CATWGWAPCYYKKLF. In DNA form, the CDR3 reads TGTGCCACCTGGGGATGGGCGCCCTGTTATTATAAGAAACTCTTT.

This sequence joins TRGV4 and TRGJ1 or TRGJ2. This CDR3 contains 11 residues. Germline V gene sequence: CDR1 EGSTGY, CDR2 YDSYTSSV. The CDR3 bases are TGTGCACCTCGGAGGTGGAAAGAGAAACTCTTT. Translated, it gives CAPRRWKEKLF.

In its sample, this clone is hyperexpanded. This sequence joins TRGV3 and TRGJ1 or TRGJ2. J lost 5 bases, V lost 1 base, and 8 bases had no gene match. Germline V CDR1 and CDR2: VTNTFY, YDVSTARD (reference sequence). CDR3 length: 14 amino acids. The DNA for the CDR3 is TGTGCCACCTGGGACAGACCCCACAATTATAAGAAACTCTTT. Encoded protein: CATWDRPHNYKKLF.

This clone is large (0.1 to 1%) within its sample. Other DNA sequences in the sample encode the same CDR3. The chain joins TRGV11 to TRGJ1 or TRGJ2. Being an ORF, TRGV11 has a function that is uncertain. The junction had 13 bases not matched to a gene; V was cut back by 0 bases and J by 5 bases. The CDR3 is 17 amino acids. CDR3 bases: TGTGCCTGCTGGATTAGGCACGTGTCCAATGTAGATTATAAGAAACTCTTT. Protein sequence: CACWIRHVSNVDYKKLF.

By share of the sample, this clone is large. The CDR3 DNA sequence: TGTGCCACCTGGGATATAACTTATTATAAGAAACTCTTT. The encoded protein is CATWDITYYKKLF. The chain joins TRGV4 to TRGJ1 or TRGJ2. Germline lookup yields CDR1 EGSTGY and CDR2 YDSYTSSV. V shed 3 bases, J shed 3 bases, and the junction held 5 bases outside the gene matches. The CDR3 spans 13 residues.

This clone is classed as hyperexpanded (1% or more). A read error may produce the germline difference seen at one junction end. Additional DNA sequences in this sample encode the identical CDR3. V is TRGV4 and J is TRGJP2. Per the germline V gene, CDR1 is EGSTGY and CDR2 is YDSYTSSV. The CDR3 spans 14 residues. The DNA of the CDR3 is TGTGCCACCTGGGATGGGGGTAGGGATTGGATCAAGACGTTT. Encoded protein: CATWDGGRDWIKTF.

In its sample, this clone ranks as large. The chain has TRGV10 and TRGJP1. TRGV10 is designated an ORF whose function remains uncertain. CDR3 length: 17 amino acids. The V and J ends lost 13 bases and 2 bases, in that order; junction bases with no gene match: 20. The CDR3 loop is CAGVGLRGGTTGWFKIF. In DNA, the CDR3 is TGTGCTGGCGTGGGATTAAGGGGGGGGACCACTGGTTGGTTCAAGATATTT.